The TCR beta chain under discussion was sequenced for a study of T and B cells in COVID-19 patients. About the study: Most recovered patients had mild to moderate COVID-19 treated as outpatients.

The ends were cut back, 1 base at V and 4 bases at J, with 11 bases in the middle. The CDR3 has 15 amino acids. Germline V lookup: CDR1 SGHKS, CDR2 YYEKEE (reference sequence). From blood, about 240-550 ng of genomic DNA served as TRB template. TRB rearrangements were amplified by multiplex PCR with BIOMED2 TRB-A/B primers. Each CDR3 protein gets one entry after TCRdb re-called the multiplex PCR reads with MiXCR. This table has around 5,400 distinct CDR3 sequences, less than 35% appearing once. This chain uses TRBV5-5 with TRBJ1-4; tentative D call: TRBD1 (6 bases). This receptor was identified in a human donor with active COVID-19. Sequenced material: blood. The CDR3 DNA follows: TGTGCCAGCAGCTTGTCAGGGGCGGATAATGAAAAACTGTTTTTT. Its protein is CASSLSGADNEKLFF.